This T cell receptor beta chain derives from a study of shared clonotypes between healthy human individuals. Findings of the study overall: Memory subsets generally showed smaller estimated richness than naive subsets did.

This clone showed up just once. Its antigen is not known. Sequencing was performed with immunoSEQ multiplex PCR; in TCRdb, only in-frame clones are kept and a portion is missing. This table has under 1,100,000 clones, 78% appearing once. The V gene lost 3 bases and the J gene lost 6 bases, with 18 bases spanning the gap. CDR3 length equals 16 residues. From germline, CDR1 is MDHEN and CDR2 SYDVKM. The donor population consisted of healthy HIV-negative adults with no recent acute infections or vaccinations. Sequenced material: memory CD4+ T cells from PBMCs. The subset here: CD45RA-negative fraction. The chain carries TRBV28 and TRBJ1-5; perhaps TRBD1 as D (5 bases). This TCR came from a man younger than 35 in good health. Some clones in this sample may be carry-over from other donors' samples. The CDR3 DNA reads TGTGCCAGCAGTTTGGGGTGGAGGGGCGGTTTTCAGCCCCAGCATTTT. Its protein product is CASSLGWRGGFQPQHF.